One sample yielded the 13 T cell receptor beta chains listed below, sequenced in a study of T cell responses to AZD1222 COVID-19 vaccine. Data came from immunoSEQ multiplex PCR; TCRdb stores just in-frame clones and leaves some out. This repertoire shows 100,000 to 110,000 clones, roughly 86% found once; its top ten account for 4.2%. This material consisted of peripheral blood, taken on day 0 of MenACWY control vaccination. The receptors stem from an adult in good health.

The J gene is TRBJ2-2, the V gene TRBV9, with D perhaps being TRBD1 or TRBD2 (5 bases each). In germline, CDR1 is SGDLS, CDR2 YYNGEE. The CDR3 totals 14 residues. Trimming stripped 1 base from V and 6 bases from J, with 10 bases between. The CDR3 region has the DNA TGTGCCAGCAGCGTATCCTTGGGGGCCGGGGAGCTGTTTTTT. It codes for CASSVSLGAGELFF.

The chain combines TRBV25-1 with TRBJ2-2; 7 bases line up with TRBD1. The CDR3 spans 15 residues. The J segment lost 3 bases and the V segment lost 5 bases, leaving 6 bases of the junction unmatched. Germline CDR1 and CDR2: MGHDK and SYGVNS. Written as DNA, the CDR3 is TGTGCCAGCAGTAAAGGGGGCGAAGACACCGGGGAGCTGTTTTTT. Translation gives CASSKGGEDTGELFF.

The genes are TRBV6-1 and TRBJ1-6; 7 positions agree with TRBD1. Germline CDR1 is MNHNS and CDR2 is SASEGT. The CDR3 is 14 amino acids. V shed 7 bases, J shed 7 bases, and the junction held 7 bases outside the gene matches. The CDR3 DNA is TGTGCCAGCACCGGCGAGACAGGGAATTCACCCCTCCACTTT. It is translated as CASTGETGNSPLHF.

The chain employs TRBV19 and TRBJ1-5; possibly TRBD1 for D (5 bases). The CDR3 consists of 13 residues. Trimming took off 3 bases at V and 7 bases at J, with 10 bases between the two ends. Germline values: CDR1 LNHDA, CDR2 SQIVND (reference sequence). CDR3 in DNA: TGTGCCAGTAGTATCGGGGGTTACCAGCCCCAGCATTTT. Its translation is CASSIGGYQPQHF.

The chain employs TRBV5-1 and TRBJ1-1; possible D gene TRBD1, 6 bases. CDR3 length: 14 residues. CDR1 and CDR2 from the germline V gene are SGHRS and YFSETQ. V was cut by 2 bases and J by 5 bases, with 13 bases left in between. The CDR3 DNA is TGCGCCAGCAGCTTCGCGGGGGGCCGGACTGAAGCTTTCTTT. Translation: CASSFAGGRTEAFF. The full variable domain, completed using reference TRBV5-1 and TRBJ1-1, is KAGVTQTPRYLIKTRGQQVTLSCSPISGHRSVSWYQQTPGQGLQFLFEYFSETQRNKGNFPGRFSGRQFSNSRSEMNVSTLELGDSALYLCASSFAGGRTEAFFGQGTRLTVV.

The gene calls are TRBV28 and TRBJ1-1; perhaps TRBD1 as D (6 bases). The germline CDR1 and CDR2 sequences are MDHEN and SYDVKM. V lost 5 bases, J lost 7 bases, and 14 bases lay in between. The CDR3 contains 13 residues. DNA for the CDR3: TGTGCCAGCAGTCCGGGGGGCTGGAATGAAGCTTTCTTT. This encodes CASSPGGWNEAFF.

V gene TRBV29-1 combines with J gene TRBJ2-2, with 12 bases lining up with TRBD1. Germline V gene data show CDR1 as SQVTM and CDR2 as ANQGSEA. V lost 2 bases to trimming and J lost 6 bases; unmatched junction nucleotides: 4. This CDR3 has 15 amino acids. CDR3 region: CSVETGQGAPGELFF. CDR3 nucleotide sequence: TGCAGCGTTGAAACGGGACAGGGGGCGCCCGGGGAGCTGTTTTTT.

This sequence joins TRBV27 and TRBJ1-6; 8 nucleotides line up with TRBD1. The CDR3 has 14 amino acids. Trimming removed 6 bases from V and 10 bases from J; junction bases left unmatched: 8. Looked up from germline, CDR1 is MNHEY and CDR2 is SMNVEV (reference sequence). The CDR3 DNA sequence: TGTGCCAGCAGGCAGGACAGGGACGGATCACCCCTCCACTTT. The encoded protein is CASRQDRDGSPLHF.

This chain uses TRBV3-1 (or the pseudogene TRBV3-2) with TRBJ2-1, with a weak D call TRBD1 (5 bases). Trimming removed 7 bases from V and 6 bases from J, with 22 bases in between. CDR1 is LGHDT, CDR2 YNNKEL, per germline (reference sequence). This CDR3 contains 16 residues. The CDR3 DNA sequence: TGTGCCAGCACCAGGATTGGGGCAGGGATCCCCAATGAGCAGTTCTTC. As protein: CASTRIGAGIPNEQFF.

This clone was seen once. The rearrangement joins TRBV7-9 to TRBJ1-2; 9 nucleotides agree with TRBD1. The V gene's germline CDR1 is SEHNR and CDR2 FQNEAQ (reference sequence). Trimming cost V 10 bases and J 2 bases; bases outside gene matches: 2. The CDR3 totals 12 residues. The CDR3 coding sequence is TGTGCCACCGGGACAGGGAACTATGGCTACACCTTC. It is translated as CATGTGNYGYTF.

The gene calls are TRBV19 and TRBJ1-1; D might be TRBD1 (6 bases). The CDR3 is 13 residues long. Germline CDR1 LNHDA, CDR2 SQIVND (reference sequence). V lost 9 bases and J lost 6, with 17 bases in between. The CDR3 spells CASRNLDSPEAFF. Written as DNA, the CDR3 is TGTGCCAGCCGAAACTTGGACAGCCCTGAAGCTTTCTTT.

The V and J genes are TRBV5-8 and TRBJ2-3; 9 bases are a match to TRBD1. Germline V gene sequence: CDR1 SGHTS, CDR2 YDEGEE. The trim removed 3 bases at V and 7 bases at J, leaving 9 bases unmatched. This CDR3 contains 15 residues. In DNA, the CDR3 is TGTGCCAGCAGCTACTCCGGGACAGGGACGAATACGCAGTATTTT. As protein: CASSYSGTGTNTQYF.

V and J are TRBV7-2 and TRBJ1-2; D ambiguous. The CDR3 totals 12 residues. V lost 5 bases to trimming and J lost 10 bases, with 14 bases between them. In germline, CDR1 is SGHTA, CDR2 FQGNSA. CDR3 residues: CASSPLGEDYTF. CDR3 bases: TGTGCCAGCAGCCCCCTTGGGGAAGACTACACCTTC. The full variable domain, in which reference TRBV7-2 and TRBJ1-2 provide the parts outside the CDR3, is GAGVSQSPSNKVTEKGKDVELRCDPISGHTALYWYRQSLGQGLEFLIYFQGNSAPDKSGLPSDRFSAERTGGSVSTLTIQRTQQEDSAVYLCASSPLGEDYTFGSGTRLTVV.